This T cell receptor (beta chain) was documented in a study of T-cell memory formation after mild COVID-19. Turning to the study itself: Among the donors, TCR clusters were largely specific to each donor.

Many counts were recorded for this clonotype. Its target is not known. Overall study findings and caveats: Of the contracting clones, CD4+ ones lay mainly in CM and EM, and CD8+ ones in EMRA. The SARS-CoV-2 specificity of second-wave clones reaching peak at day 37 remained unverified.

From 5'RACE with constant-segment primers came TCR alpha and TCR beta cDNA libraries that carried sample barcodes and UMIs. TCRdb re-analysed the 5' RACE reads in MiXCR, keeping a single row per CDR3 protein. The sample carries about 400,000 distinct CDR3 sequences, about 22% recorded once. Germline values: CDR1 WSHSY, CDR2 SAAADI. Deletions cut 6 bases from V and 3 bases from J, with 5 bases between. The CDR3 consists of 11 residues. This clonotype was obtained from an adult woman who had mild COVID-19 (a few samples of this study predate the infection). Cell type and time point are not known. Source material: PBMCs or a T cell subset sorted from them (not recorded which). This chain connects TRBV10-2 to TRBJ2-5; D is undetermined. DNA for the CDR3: TGCGCCAGCAGGGGCAAAGAGACCCAGTACTTC. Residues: CASRGKETQYF.